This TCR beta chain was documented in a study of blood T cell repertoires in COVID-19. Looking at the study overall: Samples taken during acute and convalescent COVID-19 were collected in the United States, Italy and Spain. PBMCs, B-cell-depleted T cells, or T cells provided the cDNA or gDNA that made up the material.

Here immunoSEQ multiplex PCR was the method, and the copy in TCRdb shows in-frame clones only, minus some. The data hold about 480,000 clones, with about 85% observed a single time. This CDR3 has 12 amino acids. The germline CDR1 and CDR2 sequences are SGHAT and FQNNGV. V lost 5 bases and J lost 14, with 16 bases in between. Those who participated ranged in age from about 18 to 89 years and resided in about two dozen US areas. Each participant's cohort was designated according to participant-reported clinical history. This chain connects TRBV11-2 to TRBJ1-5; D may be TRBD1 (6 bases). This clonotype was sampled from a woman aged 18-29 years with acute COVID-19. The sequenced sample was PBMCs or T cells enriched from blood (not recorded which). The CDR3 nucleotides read TGTGCCAGCAGCCGCGGGGGGCCGCACAAGCATTTT. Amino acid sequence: CASSRGGPHKHF.